This T cell receptor (beta chain) was sequenced in a study of OX40 agonist ivuxolimab in advanced cancers. General study results and limits: The antigens recognized by the expanded peripheral T cells, that is their antigen specificity, were not determined. Compared with others, partial responders at 0.1-3.0 mg/kg displayed clonal expansion among the lowest.

Blood draws occurred at baseline, cycle 4 day 1, and cycle 7 day 1. Assay used: immunoSEQ multiplex PCR; TCRdb lists only in-frame clones, some missing. Of about 43,000 clones in the sample, approximately 83% were seen once. V gave up 2 bases and J gave up 4 bases; unmatched junction bases: 3. CDR3 size: 15 residues. The germline CDR1 and CDR2 sequences are SGHNT and YYREEE (reference sequence). In regard to this clone: Its antigen is unknown.

This rearrangement joins TRBV5-4 to TRBJ1-4; TRBD1 matches at 9 bases. The TCR comes from an adult with an advanced solid tumor such as melanoma, head and neck, liver or kidney cancer. The input for sequencing was CD4+ or CD8+ T cells sorted from blood, taken in a trial of the OX40 agonist ivuxolimab. The DNA for the CDR3 is TGTGCCAGCAGCTTAGGACAGGGGCTTAATGAAAAACTGTTTTTT. Translated: CASSLGQGLNEKLFF.